The subject of this entry is one T cell receptor (beta chain). The data were taken from a study of blood T cell repertoires in COVID-19. Study in general: PBMCs, B-cell-depleted T cells, or T cells were the source of the cDNA or gDNA that made up the material.

The CDR3 is made up of 14 amino acids. Germline V gives CDR1 MDHEN, CDR2 SYDVKM. V was cut by 4 bases and J by 7 bases, with 16 bases left in between. In the original analysis: Cell counts per sample came from amplifying reference gene primers. The assay was immunoSEQ multiplex PCR, and TCRdb's table has in-frame clones only and misses some. The V and J calls and clone size were taken over from that table, and D and trimming were inferred from the DNA. The data hold some 200,000 clones, with roughly nine tenths observed a single time. Sequencing input: peripheral blood. The chain employs TRBV28 and TRBJ1-2; D is possibly TRBD1 (5 bases). This TCR derives from a man aged 30-40 years with acute or convalescent COVID-19. This chain's CDR3 is CASSSRVYLSGYTF. In nucleotides, the CDR3 is TGTGCCAGCAGTTCCAGGGTCTACTTGTCTGGCTACACCTTC.